The 6 T cell receptor beta chains presented below share a single source sample, sequenced in a study of cytomegalovirus exposure and HLA in healthy donors. Researchers ran the PCR with 60 Vbeta and 13 Jbeta primers. TCRdb keeps only in-frame clones here, not all; method: immunoSEQ multiplex PCR. The table lists about 130,000 clones, with less than 2.5% in the top ten. The sequenced sample consisted of PBMCs. All receptors derive from a woman aged 55-69 years in good health and CMV-seronegative.

The V call is TRBV5-6, the J call TRBJ2-2, with D uncertain. V lost 2 bases to trimming and J lost 10 bases, with 9 bases between them. Germline lookup yields CDR1 SGHDT and CDR2 YYEEEE. The CDR3 spans 12 residues. Here the CDR3 DNA reads TGTGCCAGCAGCTTTACTCCCCTGGAGCTGTTTTTT. It codes for CASSFTPLELFF.

The rearrangement uses TRBV5-1 and TRBJ2-3, with TRBD2 matching 7 bases. Germline loops: CDR1 SGHRS, CDR2 YFSETQ. V gave up 0 bases and J gave up 2 bases; unmatched junction bases: 6. CDR3 length: 16 amino acids. As DNA, the CDR3 is TGCGCCAGCAGCTTGGTGGCGGGAGTTGTCACAGATACGCAGTATTTT. Translated, it gives CASSLVAGVVTDTQYF.

This chain links TRBV30 with TRBJ2-7; D remains unclear. CDR1 is GTSNPN and CDR2 is SVGIG in the germline V gene (reference sequence). V lost 0 bases to trimming and J lost 4 bases, with 7 bases between them. The CDR3 length is 12 residues. This chain's CDR3 is CAWSVLPYEQYF. For the CDR3, the DNA is TGTGCCTGGAGTGTTCTCCCGTACGAGCAGTACTTC.

V usage is TRBV6-5 and J usage is TRBJ1-2, with 10 bases fitting TRBD1. The ends lost 8 bases at V and 7 bases at J; junction bases unmatched: 10. The CDR3 spans 14 residues. Germline V gene sequence: CDR1 MNHEY, CDR2 SVGAGI. CDR3 bases: TGTGCCAGCGGGGAGGGACAGGGGCGCGGTGGCTACACCTTC. Translation gives CASGEGQGRGGYTF.

The chain recombines TRBV7-9 with TRBJ2-7, with 15 bases that match TRBD2. The germline V gene encodes CDR1 SEHNR and CDR2 FQNEAQ (reference sequence). J was trimmed by 5 bases and V by 5 bases; bases with no gene match: 4. The CDR3 has 15 amino acids. The CDR3 nucleotides read TGTGCCAGCAGCCCGGGACTAGCGGGGGGACACGAGCAGTACTTC. It translates to CASSPGLAGGHEQYF.

The chain joins TRBV6-1 to TRBJ1-6; the D is unclear. Germline CDR1 MNHNS, CDR2 SASEGT. The CDR3 covers 15 residues. V dropped 1 base and J dropped 7 bases, with 11 bases sitting between them. CDR3 DNA sequence: TGTGCCAGCAGTGAAGTTGGGCTGCTGAATTCACCCCTCCACTTT. Translating it yields CASSEVGLLNSPLHF.